This passage covers 21 T cell receptor beta chains from one sample sequenced in a study of blood T cell repertoires in COVID-19. Clones were read by immunoSEQ multiplex PCR, and TCRdb kept only the in-frame ones, dropping some. The data hold a few hundred thousand clones, with more than 70% observed a single time. Sequencing was done on a sample of PBMCs or T cells enriched from blood (not recorded which). Receptor source: a woman aged 18-29 years who had been exposed to COVID-19.

V and J are TRBV3-1 (or the pseudogene TRBV3-2) and TRBJ2-3, with TRBD1 identical over 7 bases. With 8 bases clipped from V and 2 bases from J, the junction kept 4 bases outside the gene matches. The CDR3 is 13 residues long. CDR1 LGHDT and CDR2 YNNKEL come from the germline V gene (reference sequence). The CDR3 nucleotides are TGTGCCAGCCGGGACAGTCTCACAGATACGCAGTATTTT. As protein: CASRDSLTDTQYF.

The genes are TRBV5-1 and TRBJ2-7; D possibly corresponds to TRBD2 (7 bases). The germline gives CDR1 SGHRS, CDR2 YFSETQ. With 5 bases removed from V and 0 bases from J, the gap between germline ends came to 15 bases. This CDR3 has 15 residues. CDR3 in DNA: TGCGCCAGCAGGAAGGGGGAGGGTAGCTCCTACGAGCAGTACTTC. It translates to CASRKGEGSSYEQYF.

The chain joins TRBV20-1 to TRBJ2-1; 12 nucleotides line up with TRBD1. Germline V gene data show CDR1 as DFQATT and CDR2 as SNEGSKA (reference sequence). J gave up 6 bases and V 3 bases, and 9 bases lay outside the gene matches. There are 16 residues in the CDR3. The CDR3 spells CSASRGTGGAGNEQFF. CDR3 DNA: TGCAGTGCTAGTAGGGGGACAGGGGGCGCTGGCAATGAGCAGTTCTTC.

The chain recombines TRBV24-1 with TRBJ2-1, with a tentative D call TRBD1 (6 bases). Trimming stripped 9 bases from V and 7 bases from J, with 15 bases between. The CDR3 runs to 13 residues. Germline CDR1 is KGHDR and CDR2 is SFDVKD. The CDR3 spells CATSPGGGNEQFF. CDR3 nucleotide sequence: TGTGCCACCTCCCCTGGGGGCGGAAATGAGCAGTTCTTC.

This rearrangement joins TRBV3-1 (or the pseudogene TRBV3-2) to TRBJ1-2; tentatively, D is TRBD1 (6 bases). Germline V gene lookup returns CDR1 LGHDT and CDR2 YNNKEL (reference sequence). The germline V and J ends were trimmed by 0 bases and 4 bases, with 18 bases remaining between them. The CDR3 runs to 17 residues. The DNA for the CDR3 is TGTGCCAGCAGCCAAGATGCCCGGGACACCCGACTCTATGGCTACACCTTC. It specifies CASSQDARDTRLYGYTF.

This clone was picked up one time. The V and J genes are TRBV4-2 and TRBJ1-2; tentative D call: TRBD1 (5 bases). Germline-derived CDR1 and CDR2 are LGHNA and YNFKEQ. The CDR3 extends over 14 amino acids. Trimming took 0 bases from V and 3 from J, leaving 8 bases between them. In nucleotides, the CDR3 is TGTGCCAGCAGCCAAGATTGGGGGGACTATGGCTACACCTTC. Translated: CASSQDWGDYGYTF.

The genes are TRBV27 and TRBJ2-4, with TRBD1 matching over 9 bases. The junction had 2 bases not matched to a gene; V was cut back by 6 bases and J by 8 bases. CDR1 and CDR2 from the germline V gene are MNHEY and SMNVEV (reference sequence). This CDR3 contains 12 residues. The CDR3 region is CASSTGGYIQYF. As DNA, the CDR3 is TGTGCCAGCAGCACAGGGGGCTACATTCAGTACTTC.

This clone appeared a few times. The chain combines TRBV7-2 with TRBJ2-1; TRBD2 agrees at 13 bases. The ends lost 4 bases at V and 7 bases at J; junction bases unmatched: 7. Germline loops: CDR1 SGHTA, CDR2 FQGNSA. This CDR3 has 16 residues. The CDR3 sequence is CASSSKGLAGPNEQFF. The CDR3 nucleotides are TGTGCCAGCAGCTCGAAGGGACTAGCGGGACCAAATGAGCAGTTCTTC.

This rearrangement joins TRBV18 to TRBJ2-1, with a possible D match to TRBD1 (6 bases). The CDR3 has 15 residues. The V end lost 3 bases, the J end lost 3 bases, and 12 bases lay between the germline ends. Germline-derived CDR1 and CDR2 are KGHSH and LQKENI. CDR3 nucleotides: TGTGCCAGCTCACCTCGGACAGTCAACTACAATGAGCAGTTCTTC. It translates to CASSPRTVNYNEQFF.

The V call is TRBV20-1, the J call TRBJ1-2, with 9 bases fitting TRBD1. This CDR3 is built from 15 residues. The junction had 13 bases not matched to a gene; V was cut back by 3 bases and J by 8 bases. In germline, CDR1 is DFQATT, CDR2 SNEGSKA (reference sequence). The DNA for the CDR3 is TGCAGTGCTAGTTCCTCATCGACAGGGGGGGAAGGCTACACCTTC. It codes for CSASSSSTGGEGYTF.

The V and J genes are TRBV5-1 and TRBJ2-1, with TRBD2 identical over 8 bases. Trimming took 2 bases from V and 4 from J; bases not matched to a gene: 8. Germline loops: CDR1 SGHRS, CDR2 YFSETQ. The CDR3 has 16 amino acids. This CDR3 reads CASSFKRGTDYNEQFF. DNA for the CDR3: TGCGCCAGCAGCTTCAAGCGGGGGACCGATTACAATGAGCAGTTCTTC.

The V gene is TRBV5-1, the J gene TRBJ1-1; 7 positions agree with TRBD1. V dropped 4 bases and J dropped 5; count of bases not matched to a gene: 8. CDR3 length: 14 residues. Germline V gives CDR1 SGHRS, CDR2 YFSETQ. The CDR3 DNA reads as TGCGCCAGCAGCGCCACAGGGGCGGGTACTGAAGCTTTCTTT. Encoded protein: CASSATGAGTEAFF.

The chain links TRBV5-1 to TRBJ2-7, with TRBD2 matching 9 bases. Germline trimming cut 0 bases from V and 5 bases from J; bases unmatched to any gene: 3. This CDR3 has 14 residues. CDR1 is SGHRS and CDR2 is YFSETQ in the germline V gene. The CDR3 region has the DNA TGCGCCAGCAGCTTGGGGATAGCGGGAGACGAGCAGTACTTC. It translates to CASSLGIAGDEQYF. Based on the CDR3 plus reference TRBV5-1 and TRBJ2-7, the full variable domain is KAGVTQTPRYLIKTRGQQVTLSCSPISGHRSVSWYQQTPGQGLQFLFEYFSETQRNKGNFPGRFSGRQFSNSRSEMNVSTLELGDSALYLCASSLGIAGDEQYFGPGTRLTVT.

J is TRBJ1-2 and V is TRBV19; 8 nucleotides line up with TRBD1. The CDR3 has 14 amino acids. The J segment lost 8 bases and the V segment lost 3 bases, leaving 8 bases of the junction unmatched. Per the germline V gene, CDR1 is LNHDA and CDR2 is SQIVND (reference sequence). CDR3 nucleotide sequence: TGTGCCAGTAGTATTGGGACAGGCACTCGAGGCTACACCTTC. Its translation is CASSIGTGTRGYTF.

In this sample, this clone turned up once. The genes are TRBV28 and TRBJ2-7; TRBD1 agrees at 7 bases. Germline trimming cut 1 base from V and 2 bases from J; bases unmatched to any gene: 5. CDR1 and CDR2 (germline): MDHEN, SYDVKM. The CDR3 has 15 residues. In nucleotides, the CDR3 is TGTGCCAGCAGTTTATCGAGGGACAGCACCTACGAGCAGTACTTC. It codes for CASSLSRDSTYEQYF.

The chain couples TRBV7-2 to TRBJ2-1; D remains unclear. V was shortened by 2 bases and J by 1 base, with 9 bases between the two germline ends. CDR1 is SGHTA, CDR2 FQGNSA, per germline. The CDR3 totals 15 residues. CDR3 in DNA: TGTGCCAGCAGCTTATCTTCGGGTTCCTACAATGAGCAGTTCTTC. Its protein is CASSLSSGSYNEQFF.

CDR3 sequence reads: CASSLALAGYEQYF. The CDR3 DNA sequence: TGCGCCAGCAGCTTGGCCCTAGCGGGCTACGAGCAGTACTTC. V and J are TRBV5-1 and TRBJ2-7; the match to TRBD2 covers 8 bases. The CDR3 length is 14 residues. J gave up 3 bases and V 0 bases, and 2 bases lay outside the gene matches. Germline V gene lookup returns CDR1 SGHRS and CDR2 YFSETQ. The full variable domain, completed using reference TRBV5-1 and TRBJ2-7, is KAGVTQTPRYLIKTRGQQVTLSCSPISGHRSVSWYQQTPGQGLQFLFEYFSETQRNKGNFPGRFSGRQFSNSRSEMNVSTLELGDSALYLCASSLALAGYEQYFGPGTRLTVT.

The chain has TRBV28 and TRBJ2-1; 8 nucleotides align to TRBD2. This CDR3 region has 15 residues. After removal of 5 bases from V and 7 bases from J, the junction contained 10 bases not matched to a gene. CDR1 and CDR2 from the germline V gene are MDHEN and SYDVKM. The CDR3 DNA is TGTGCCAGCAGTGTAGCGGGATCCCCCCTAAATGAGCAGTTCTTC. Residues: CASSVAGSPLNEQFF.

The V gene is TRBV6-5, the J gene TRBJ2-3; D is unresolved. The V gene's germline CDR1 is MNHEY and CDR2 SVGAGI. Between the trimmed V and J ends, which lost 7 bases and 0 bases, there was a span of 8 bases. The CDR3 contains 13 residues. The CDR3 region is CASTRRSTDTQYF. CDR3 in DNA: TGTGCCAGCACGAGGCGTAGCACAGATACGCAGTATTTT.

The V call is TRBV10-1, the J call TRBJ1-5; 9 nucleotides line up with TRBD1. Germline assignment: CDR1 WNHNN and CDR2 SYGVQD (reference sequence). Trimming cost V 2 bases and J 7 bases; bases outside gene matches: 3. CDR3 length equals 14 residues. CDR3 in amino acids: CASSETTGGQPQHF. Written as DNA, the CDR3 is TGCGCCAGCAGTGAGACGACAGGGGGACAGCCCCAGCATTTT.

With regard to this clone: At one boundary the junction diverges from the germline segment, which might be a read error. The chain couples TRBV7-7 to TRBJ2-2, with TRBD2 identical over 9 bases. This CDR3 has 17 amino acids. Germline lookup yields CDR1 SSHAT and CDR2 FNYEAQ (reference sequence). CDR3 nucleotides: TGTGCTAGCAGCTTGAGTTTAGCGGGGGAATACACCGGGGAGCTGTTTTTT. It translates to CASSLSLAGEYTGELFF.